These T cell receptor beta chains were read from a single sample in a study of blood T cell repertoires in COVID-19. Assay used: immunoSEQ multiplex PCR; TCRdb lists only in-frame clones, some missing. The sample yields 190,000 or so clones, approximately 86% seen once. Sequences were obtained from peripheral blood. These TCRs come from a man between 35 and 55 years old with active or convalescent COVID-19. Each CDR3 is given with its conserved first and last residue. The D gene is left open where the match is weak. Clone sizes are given selectively: once, few, many, or a class where the clone is expanded.

length,V,size,D,J,CDR3,DNA
15,TRBV30,NA,NA,TRBJ2-5,CAWDRTGTPQETQYF,TGTGCCTGGGATCGAACCGGGACACCTCAAGAGACCCAGTACTTC
17,TRBV7-3,NA,TRBD2,TRBJ2-3,CASSLEGSGGFPDTQYF,TGTGCCAGCAGCTTAGAGGGCAGCGGGGGCTTCCCGGATACGCAGTATTTT
12,TRBV2,once,NA,TRBJ1-6,CASTQWNSPLHF,TGTGCCAGCACGCAGTGGAATTCACCCCTCCACTTT
17,TRBV7-3,NA,NA,TRBJ2-3,CASSLMGLDLSTDTQYF,TGTGCCAGCAGCTTAATGGGACTCGACCTTAGCACAGATACGCAGTATTTT
15,TRBV9,once,NA,TRBJ2-5,CASSTPSGRQETQYF,TGTGCCAGCAGCACCCCGTCGGGGAGGCAAGAGACCCAGTACTTC
16,TRBV3-1/TRBV3-2,NA,TRBD2,TRBJ2-3,CASSKRTSGGEDTQYF,TGTGCCAGCAGCAAAAGGACTAGCGGGGGGGAAGATACGCAGTATTTT
13,TRBV7-2,NA,TRBD1,TRBJ2-5,CASSLVTGETQYF,TGTGCCAGCAGCTTAGTGACAGGGGAGACCCAGTACTTC
15,TRBV27,NA,NA,TRBJ1-5,CASRSGTTSNQPQHF,TGTGCCAGCAGATCCGGGACAACAAGCAATCAGCCCCAGCATTTT
10,TRBV7-9,NA,NA,TRBJ1-1,CASSREQAFF,TGTGCCAGTTCAAGAGAACAAGCTTTCTTT
13,TRBV5-1,NA,NA,TRBJ1-1,CASSLSQNTEAFF,TGCGCCAGCAGCTTGTCACAGAACACTGAAGCTTTCTTT
16,TRBV6-6,NA,TRBD1,TRBJ2-7,CASSSAHGTGDYEQYF,TGTGCCAGCAGTTCCGCCCACGGGACAGGGGACTACGAGCAGTACTTC
14,TRBV7-8,NA,NA,TRBJ1-6,CASSLQTYNSPLHF,TGTGCCAGCAGCTTACAAACCTATAATTCACCCCTCCACTTT
13,TRBV5-4,NA,NA,TRBJ2-1,CASSLAPLHEQFF,TGTGCCAGCAGCTTGGCTCCCCTACATGAGCAGTTCTTC
14,TRBV7-8,NA,NA,TRBJ1-5,CASSPQGGRQPQHF,TGTGCCAGCAGCCCCCAAGGCGGGAGACAGCCCCAGCATTTT
16,TRBV5-1,few,NA,TRBJ1-3,CASSLAGFTAGNTIYF,TGCGCCAGCAGCTTGGCGGGGTTTACCGCGGGAAACACCATATATTTT
15,TRBV2,NA,TRBD1,TRBJ1-5,CASSPQTGKDQPQHF,TGTGCCAGCAGTCCCCAGACAGGGAAGGATCAGCCCCAGCATTTT
15,TRBV7-3,NA,TRBD1,TRBJ2-1,CASSLDRGSYNEQFF,TGTGCCAGCAGCTTAGACAGGGGGTCCTACAATGAGCAGTTCTTC
14,TRBV4-1,NA,NA,TRBJ1-1,CASSPQTGNTEAFF,TGCGCCAGCAGCCCACAGACAGGGAACACTGAAGCTTTCTTT
14,TRBV4-3,NA,TRBD1,TRBJ1-4,CASSQGQGGEKLFF,TGCGCCAGCAGCCAGGGACAGGGGGGGGAAAAACTGTTTTTT
12,TRBV12-3/TRBV12-4,NA,NA,TRBJ1-1,CASSFGHTEAFF,TGTGCCAGCAGTTTTGGGCACACTGAAGCTTTCTTT
14,TRBV30,NA,NA,TRBJ1-6,CAWSGAGAGSPLHF,TGTGCCTGGAGTGGAGCAGGGGCAGGGTCACCCCTCCACTTT
13,TRBV29-1,NA,TRBD1,TRBJ2-7,CSVDRAAPYEQYF,TGCAGCGTGGACAGGGCGGCTCCCTACGAGCAGTACTTC
16,TRBV9,NA,NA,TRBJ2-1,CASSPSSGSSYNEQFF,TGTGCCAGCAGCCCGAGTTCGGGGAGCTCCTACAATGAGCAGTTCTTC
16,TRBV5-5,NA,TRBD2,TRBJ2-3,CASSLGGGQGGDTQYF,TGTGCCAGCAGCTTGGGGGGTGGCCAGGGAGGGGATACGCAGTATTTT
14,TRBV6-2/TRBV6-3,NA,NA,TRBJ2-4,CASSYWGEKNIQYF,TGTGCCAGCAGTTACTGGGGGGAGAAAAACATTCAGTACTTC
14,TRBV2,NA,TRBD2,TRBJ2-1,CASSEHRTSDEQFF,TGTGCCAGCAGTGAACATAGGACTAGCGATGAGCAGTTCTTC
13,TRBV30,NA,TRBD1,TRBJ1-2,CAWSRDRGYGYTF,TGTGCCTGGAGCCGGGACAGGGGCTATGGCTACACCTTC
13,TRBV3-1/TRBV3-2,NA,NA,TRBJ2-3,CASSLLDTDTQYF,TGTGCCAGCAGCCTACTAGATACAGATACGCAGTATTTT
16,TRBV19,few,NA,TRBJ2-5,CASSPAWGGFQETQYF,TGTGCCAGTAGTCCCGCTTGGGGGGGCTTTCAAGAGACCCAGTACTTC
14,TRBV30,NA,TRBD2,TRBJ2-1,CAWEEAGVYNEQFF,TGTGCCTGGGAAGAGGCGGGGGTGTACAATGAGCAGTTCTTC